A selection of T cell receptor beta chains follows, all from one sample in a study of blood T cell repertoires in COVID-19. Produced via immunoSEQ multiplex PCR; TCRdb's table is partial and in-frame only. This table holds around 180,000 clones, 75% to 90% found once. The sequencing input was peripheral blood. The receptor set was obtained from a man between 65 and 85 years old with active or convalescent COVID-19. The CDR3 runs from the conserved cysteine through the conserved F or W. The D gene is left open where the match is weak. Not all rows give a size; the values are once, few, many and, for expanded clones, a class.

TRBJ2-7 | TRBV27 | . | . | 13 | CASRLNRLNEQYF | TGTGCCAGCAGGTTGAACAGGCTGAACGAGCAGTACTTC
TRBJ2-7 | TRBV5-1 | . | . | 14 | CASSPHAGSSEQYF | TGCGCCAGCAGCCCCCACGCGGGAAGCTCCGAGCAGTACTTC
TRBJ1-4 | TRBV7-2 | . | . | 16 | CASSSQTGGANEKLFF | TGTGCCAGCAGCTCCCAAACAGGAGGGGCTAATGAAAAACTGTTTTTT
TRBJ2-7 | TRBV11-2 | . | . | 15 | CASSLDLGQSYEQYF | TGTGCCAGCAGCTTAGATCTAGGACAGTCCTACGAGCAGTACTTC
TRBJ1-6 | TRBV19 | . | TRBD1 | 17 | CASTISSTGTLGSPLHF | TGTGCCAGTACCATATCTTCGACAGGGACCTTGGGATCACCCCTCCACTTT
TRBJ1-5 | TRBV25-1 | . | . | 15 | CASSETGVGGRPQHF | TGTGCCAGCAGTGAAACTGGCGTGGGGGGGAGGCCCCAGCATTTT
TRBJ1-5 | TRBV6-2/TRBV6-3 | . | . | 16 | CASSYSRGFRGEPQHF | TGTGCCAGCAGTTACTCTCGGGGGTTCCGGGGTGAGCCCCAGCATTTT
TRBJ2-3 | TRBV2 | . | . | 16 | CASSERLGTSTDTQYF | TGTGCCAGCAGTGAAAGGTTGGGGACAAGCACAGATACGCAGTATTTT
TRBJ2-2 | TRBV20-1 | . | . | 10 | CSVERGELFF | TGCAGTGTGGAGCGAGGGGAGCTGTTTTTT
TRBJ2-1 | TRBV29-1 | . | . | 14 | CSVYSLSSYNEQFF | TGCAGCGTTTACTCTTTAAGCTCCTACAATGAGCAGTTCTTC
TRBJ2-1 | TRBV5-1 | . | TRBD1 | 19 | CASSLYGQGMIEVNNEQFF | TGCGCCAGCAGCCTGTATGGACAGGGAATGATAGAGGTCAACAATGAGCAGTTCTTC
TRBJ2-3 | TRBV3-1/TRBV3-2 | . | . | 13 | CASSRQGSDTQYF | TGTGCCAGCAGCCGCCAGGGGTCGGATACGCAGTATTTT
TRBJ1-5 | TRBV20-1 | . | . | 13 | CSATDSHNQPQHF | TGCAGTGCTACTGACAGTCACAATCAGCCCCAGCATTTT
TRBJ2-5 | TRBV30 | . | . | 11 | CAWSVLETQYF | TGTGCCTGGAGTGTCCTTGAGACCCAGTACTTC
TRBJ1-5 | TRBV6-5 | . | . | 12 | CATSEGNQPQHF | TGTGCCACCTCTGAGGGTAATCAGCCCCAGCATTTT
TRBJ1-6 | TRBV3-1/TRBV3-2 | . | TRBD1 | 13 | CASSSTGATPLHF | TGTGCCAGCAGCTCAACAGGGGCCACACCCCTCCACTTT
TRBJ2-1 | TRBV18 | . | . | 16 | CASSPGMRGPNNEQFF | TGTGCCAGCTCACCGGGAATGCGGGGGCCCAACAATGAGCAGTTCTTC
TRBJ1-3 | TRBV15 | . | TRBD1 | 16 | CATSTDRGLTGNTIYF | TGTGCCACCAGCACAGACAGGGGGCTCACTGGAAACACCATATATTTT
TRBJ2-5 | TRBV6-6 | . | . | 14 | CASSHGGPAETQYF | TGTGCCAGCAGCCACGGGGGGCCGGCGGAGACCCAGTACTTC
TRBJ1-5 | TRBV12-3/TRBV12-4 | . | TRBD1 | 13 | CASRRDRAQPQHF | TGTGCCAGCAGGCGAGACAGGGCTCAGCCCCAGCATTTT
TRBJ1-2 | TRBV28 | . | . | 14 | CASSSGSYNYGYTF | TGTGCCAGCAGTTCAGGCAGCTATAACTATGGCTACACCTTC
TRBJ2-7 | TRBV6-6 | . | . | 13 | CASRSGVGYEQYF | TGTGCCAGCAGGTCAGGGGTCGGGTACGAGCAGTACTTC
TRBJ2-7 | TRBV9 | once | TRBD2 | 15 | CASSASAGGAYEQYF | TGTGCCAGCAGCGCATCCGCGGGAGGGGCCTACGAGCAGTACTTC
TRBJ2-7 | TRBV14 | . | . | 13 | CASSPGHLYEQYF | TGTGCCAGCAGCCCGGGACACCTTTACGAGCAGTACTTC
TRBJ2-5 | TRBV9 | . | TRBD2 | 17 | CASSVGVAGNRQETQYF | TGTGCCAGCAGCGTAGGGGTAGCGGGAAATCGTCAAGAGACCCAGTACTTC
TRBJ2-7 | TRBV5-6 | . | TRBD2 | 17 | CASSFRLAGDLFYEQYF | TGTGCCAGCAGCTTCCGACTAGCGGGGGACCTGTTCTACGAGCAGTACTTC
TRBJ2-3 | TRBV6-5 | . | TRBD2 | 13 | CASSPGGEDTQYF | TGTGCCAGCAGCCCCGGGGGGGAGGATACGCAGTATTTT
TRBJ2-5 | TRBV4-3 | . | TRBD2 | 17 | CASSQDMSSGSLVTQYF | TGCGCCAGCAGCCAAGATATGAGTAGCGGGTCACTTGTGACCCAGTACTTC
TRBJ2-5 | TRBV25-1 | once | TRBD2 | 14 | CASMTSGPEKTQYF | TGTGCCAGCATGACTAGCGGCCCCGAAAAGACCCAGTACTTC
TRBJ1-1 | TRBV10-2 | . | . | 13 | CASSSLQGTEAFF | TGCGCCAGCAGTTCACTCCAGGGCACTGAAGCTTTCTTT
TRBJ1-2 | TRBV7-8 | . | . | 13 | CASSSQGNHGYTF | TGTGCCAGCAGCTCCCAGGGAAACCATGGCTACACCTTC
TRBJ2-5 | TRBV5-4 | . | . | 14 | CASSLPGGSETQYF | TGTGCCAGCAGCTTGCCGGGGGGCTCAGAGACCCAGTACTTC
TRBJ2-1 | TRBV7-2 | once | . | 15 | CASSLGAGIYNEQFF | TGTGCCAGCAGCTTAGGGGCGGGGATTTACAATGAGCAGTTCTTC
TRBJ1-5 | TRBV20-1 | . | . | 13 | CSASVGRGQPQHF | TGCAGTGCTAGTGTGGGGCGCGGTCAGCCCCAGCATTTT
TRBJ2-2 | TRBV5-1 | . | TRBD2 | 17 | CASSLVVSGGNTGELFF | TGCGCCAGCAGCTTGGTAGTGAGCGGGGGGAACACCGGGGAGCTGTTTTTT
TRBJ2-1 | TRBV21-1 | . | . | 16 | CASSKSTSGRGFRQFF | TGTGCCAGCAGCAAGTCGACTAGCGGGAGGGGGTTTCGGCAGTTCTTC
TRBJ1-3 | TRBV12-3/TRBV12-4 | once | . | 13 | CASSFGSGNTIYF | TGTGCCAGCAGTTTCGGGTCTGGAAACACCATATATTTT
TRBJ2-1 | TRBV19 | . | . | 14 | CASRGGQFYNEQFF | TGTGCCAGTAGGGGTGGACAGTTCTACAATGAGCAGTTCTTC
TRBJ1-6 | TRBV3-1/TRBV3-2 | . | TRBD1 | 17 | CASSQIGSGTGRSPLHF | TGTGCCAGCAGCCAAATTGGATCCGGGACAGGGCGTTCACCCCTCCACTTT
TRBJ2-1 | TRBV10-3 | once | TRBD2 | 14 | CAISELAGDNEQFF | TGTGCCATCAGCGAACTAGCGGGAGACAATGAGCAGTTCTTC
TRBJ1-2 | TRBV4-1 | once | TRBD1 | 15 | CASSQDQRTGIGYTF | TGCGCCAGCAGCCAAGATCAAAGGACAGGGATTGGCTACACCTTC
TRBJ2-1 | TRBV7-9 | . | . | 15 | CASSLTGTLYNEQFF | TGTGCCAGCAGCTTAACCGGGACACTCTACAATGAGCAGTTCTTC
TRBJ1-4 | TRBV7-9 | few | TRBD1 | 15 | CASSRRTGGGEKLFF | TGTGCCAGCAGTCGTCGGACAGGGGGAGGAGAAAAACTGTTTTTT
TRBJ1-5 | TRBV19 | . | TRBD1 | 15 | CASRQGAPGNQPQHF | TGTGCCAGTAGGCAGGGGGCGCCGGGCAATCAGCCCCAGCATTTT
TRBJ2-3 | TRBV10-2 | . | TRBD2 | 15 | CASSSQAGGLGTQYF | TGCGCCAGCAGTTCCCAAGCGGGGGGGCTAGGTACGCAGTATTTT